This note documents a single T cell receptor (beta chain) sequence. V was cut by 0 bases and J by 7 bases, with 9 bases left in between. CDR3 size: 14 residues. Germline V lookup: CDR1 LNHNV, CDR2 YYDKDF (reference sequence). This sample was included in a study of sequential checkpoint blockade in melanoma. Noted treatment: randomized to nivolumab then ipilimumab (arm A) or the reverse (arm B). Sequencing used immunoSEQ multiplex PCR; TCRdb keeps in-frame clones, though not all of them. The table shows roughly 20,000 clones, with around 80% occurring only once. This material consisted of CD8+ T cells sorted from blood (inferred from file names), taken from a patient given nivolumab and ipilimumab in sequence. This rearrangement joins TRBV15 to TRBJ1-4; D remains ambiguous. This clonotype originated in a human donor with melanoma. The chain's CDR3 is CATSREGLGEKLFF. Written as DNA, the CDR3 is TGTGCCACCAGCAGAGAGGGCCTTGGTGAAAAACTGTTTTTT.